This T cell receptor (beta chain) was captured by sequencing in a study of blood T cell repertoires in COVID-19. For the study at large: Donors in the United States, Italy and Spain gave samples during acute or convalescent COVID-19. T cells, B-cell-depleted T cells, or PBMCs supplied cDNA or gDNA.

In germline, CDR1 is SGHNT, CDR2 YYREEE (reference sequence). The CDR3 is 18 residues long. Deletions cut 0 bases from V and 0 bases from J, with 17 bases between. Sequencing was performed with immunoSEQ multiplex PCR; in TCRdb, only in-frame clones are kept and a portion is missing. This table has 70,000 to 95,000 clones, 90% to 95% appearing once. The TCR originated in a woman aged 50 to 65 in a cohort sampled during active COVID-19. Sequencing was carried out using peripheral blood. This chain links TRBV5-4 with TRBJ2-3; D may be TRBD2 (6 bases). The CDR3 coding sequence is TGTGCCAGCAGCTTGGGAAGGAGGGGACCTTCTAGCACAGATACGCAGTATTTT. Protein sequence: CASSLGRRGPSSTDTQYF.